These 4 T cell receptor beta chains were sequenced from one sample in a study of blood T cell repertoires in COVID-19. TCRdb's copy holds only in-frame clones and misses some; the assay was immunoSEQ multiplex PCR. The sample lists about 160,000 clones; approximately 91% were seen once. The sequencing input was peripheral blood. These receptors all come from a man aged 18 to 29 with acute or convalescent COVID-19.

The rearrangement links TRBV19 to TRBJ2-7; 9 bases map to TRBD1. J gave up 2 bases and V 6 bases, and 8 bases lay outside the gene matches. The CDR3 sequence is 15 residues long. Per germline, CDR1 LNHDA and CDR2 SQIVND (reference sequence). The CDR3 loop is CASSQGQGHTYEQYF. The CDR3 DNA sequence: TGTGCCAGTAGCCAGGGACAGGGTCACACCTACGAGCAGTACTTC.

This CDR3 is CASQLLGQGSDEQYF. CDR3 bases: TGCGCCAGCCAGCTTCTCGGACAGGGATCCGACGAGCAGTACTTC. The V gene is TRBV5-1, the J gene TRBJ2-7, with 8 bases lining up with TRBD1. The length of the CDR3 is 15 residues. V dropped 7 bases and J dropped 5; count of bases not matched to a gene: 14. The germline CDR1 and CDR2 sequences are SGHRS and YFSETQ.

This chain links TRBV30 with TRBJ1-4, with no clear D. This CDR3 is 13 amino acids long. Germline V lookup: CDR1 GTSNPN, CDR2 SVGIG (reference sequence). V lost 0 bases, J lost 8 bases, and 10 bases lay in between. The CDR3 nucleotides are TGTGCCTGGAGTGTCAACAGACTAGAAAAACTGTTTTTT. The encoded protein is CAWSVNRLEKLFF.

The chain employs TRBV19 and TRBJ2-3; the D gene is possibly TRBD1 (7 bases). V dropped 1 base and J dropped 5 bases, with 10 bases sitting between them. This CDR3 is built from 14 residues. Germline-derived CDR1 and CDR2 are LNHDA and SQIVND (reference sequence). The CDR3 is CASSIGQGGDTQYF. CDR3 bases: TGTGCCAGTAGTATAGGACAGGGAGGAGATACGCAGTATTTT.